These 26 T cell receptor beta chains were all obtained from the same sample, sequenced in a study of CD4 and CD8 cells across lung adenocarcinoma regions. Each CDR3 protein is one row after TCRdb ran MiXCR on the PCR reads. The sample includes 3,300 or so distinct CDR3 sequences, 50% to 75% of them seen just once. Specimen: CD4+ T cells from the margin of a lung tumor. All receptors come from a female donor with lung adenocarcinoma. The CD4 and CD8 labels of this study may be unreliable.

The chain is built from TRBV6-1 and TRBJ1-4, with no clear D. The germline V gene has CDR1 MNHNS and CDR2 SASEGT. The CDR3 is 13 amino acids. V lost 8 bases and J lost 4, with 11 bases in between. The CDR3, as DNA: TGTGCCAGCGGACGAGAGGTTAATGAAAAACTGTTTTTT. Translating it yields CASGREVNEKLFF.

CDR3 coding DNA: TGTGCCAGCAGCCCCCCCTCCGCGGGGGGGCGTTCGAATGAGCAGTTCTTC. This translates into CASSPPSAGGRSNEQFF. This chain links TRBV7-8 with TRBJ2-3; 9 nucleotides agree with TRBD2. The DNA end is more similar to TRBJ2-1, so the J call may be wrong. Germline CDR1 and CDR2: SGHVS and FQNEAQ. The CDR3 spans 17 residues.

The gene calls are TRBV12-3 or TRBV12-4 and TRBJ2-1, with D hard to call. The CDR3 runs 12 residues. The V gene lost 5 bases and the J gene lost 9 bases, with 11 bases spanning the gap. The CDR3 sequence is CASSLEVGEQFF. The CDR3 DNA reads as TGTGCCAGCAGTCTAGAGGTGGGTGAGCAGTTCTTC.

This chain links TRBV25-1 with TRBJ2-3; 8 nucleotides line up with TRBD2. Gene TRBJ2-7 matches the end of the DNA better, so the J call may be wrong. The CDR3 spans 16 residues. Germline V lookup: CDR1 MGHDK, CDR2 SYGVNS. CDR3 loop: CASAGGRQGATDTQYF. Here the CDR3 DNA reads TGTGCCAGCGCGGGGGGCCGGCAAGGAGCCACAGATACGCAGTACTTC.

This chain connects TRBV6-1 to TRBJ1-2, with no clear D. CDR3 length equals 14 residues. Between the trimmed V and J ends, which lost 4 bases and 0 bases, there was a span of 9 bases. CDR1 MNHNS and CDR2 SASEGT come from the germline V gene. For the CDR3, the DNA is TGTGCCAGCAGTGTCCAGCAATCTAACTATGGCTACACCTTC. This encodes CASSVQQSNYGYTF.

V and J are TRBV6-1 and TRBJ1-2; D possibly corresponds to TRBD1 (6 bases). The CDR3 extends over 13 amino acids. The germline V gene encodes CDR1 MNHNS and CDR2 SASEGT. V shed 6 bases and J shed 4 bases, with 12 bases lying between them. CDR3 sequence (DNA): TGTGCCAGCAGGCAGGGGTTCGGCTATGGCTACACCTTC. This codes for CASRQGFGYGYTF.

This clonotype was seen just once. The rearrangement uses TRBV6-1 and TRBJ2-1; D could derive from TRBD1 or TRBD2 (5 bases each). Germline CDR1 and CDR2: MNHNS and SASEGT. The ends were cut back, 1 base at V and 5 bases at J, with 12 bases in the middle. CDR3 length: 15 amino acids. CDR3 residues: CASSEVEGPHNEQFF. The DNA of the CDR3 is TGTGCCAGCAGTGAAGTAGAGGGGCCCCACAATGAGCAGTTCTTC.

In regard to this clonotype: Sequence at one end of the junction differs from germline and may be a read error. The chain joins TRBV7-7 to TRBJ1-1; D is undetermined. CDR1 is SSHAT, CDR2 FNYEAQ, per germline (reference sequence). The CDR3 covers 14 residues. This chain's CDR3 is CASSKIGDGTEAFF. The CDR3 coding sequence is TGTGCTAGCAGCAAAATCGGGGATGGCACTGAAGCTTTCTTT.

CDR3 amino acids: CASSRQGDDQDTQYF. In DNA form, the CDR3 reads TGTGCCAGCAGTCGACAGGGGGATGACCAAGATACGCAGTACTTC. The chain recombines TRBV6-1 with TRBJ2-3, with TRBD1 matching 9 bases. The end of the DNA aligns better with TRBJ2-7, so the J call may be wrong. The CDR3 is 15 residues long. Germline-derived CDR1 and CDR2 are MNHNS and SASEGT.

CDR3 residues: CASSAGGIGNQPQHF. The CDR3 nucleotides read TGTGCCAGCAGTGCAGGGGGAATCGGCAATCAGCCCCAGCATTTT. The V call is TRBV6-1, the J call TRBJ1-5; 7 bases line up with TRBD1. The junction had 5 bases not matched to a gene; V was cut back by 4 bases and J by 2 bases. CDR1 is MNHNS, CDR2 SASEGT, per germline. The CDR3 totals 15 residues.

V usage is TRBV6-1 and J usage is TRBJ1-6; no firm D call. Trimming removed 3 bases from V and 10 bases from J, with 13 bases in between. CDR3 length equals 14 residues. Germline assignment: CDR1 MNHNS and CDR2 SASEGT. The CDR3 bases are TGTGCCAGCAGTGAGGCGGGTGTAAGCTCACCCCTCCACTTT. Amino acids: CASSEAGVSSPLHF.

The genes are TRBV6-1 and TRBJ2-3; D is uncertain. The J call may be in error: the DNA end matches TRBJ2-1 better. The CDR3 runs 12 residues. Germline V gene data show CDR1 as MNHNS and CDR2 as SASEGT. In DNA, the CDR3 is TGTGCCAGCTCTAACTTTTGGAATGAGCAGTTCTTC. It specifies CASSNFWNEQFF.

The chain recombines TRBV11-3 with TRBJ2-3, with 10 bases lining up with TRBD2. V lost 2 bases, J lost 2 bases, and 1 base stayed unmatched. Germline V gene lookup returns CDR1 SGHNT and CDR2 YENEEA. The CDR3 is 15 amino acids. CDR3 amino acids: CASSLLAGVTDTQYF. Written as DNA, the CDR3 is TGTGCCAGCAGCTTACTAGCGGGAGTCACAGATACGCAGTATTTT.

The rearrangement links TRBV7-8 to TRBJ2-5, with 7 nucleotides matching TRBD1. This CDR3 has 15 amino acids. Germline loops: CDR1 SGHVS, CDR2 FQNEAQ. Trimming removed 2 bases from V and 1 base from J; junction bases left unmatched: 4. In DNA form, the CDR3 reads TGTGCCAGCAGCTTAAGGGGGCATTCCCAAGAGACCCAGTACTTC. This sequence encodes CASSLRGHSQETQYF.

The chain carries TRBV11-3 and TRBJ2-5; D tentatively fits TRBD1 or TRBD2 (5 bases each). The J call could be wrong; TRBJ2-7 is a better fit for the DNA end. The CDR3 is 15 residues long. CDR1 is SGHNT and CDR2 is YENEEA in the germline V gene. The CDR3 reads CASSPQGVSSYEQYF. DNA of the CDR3: TGTGCCAGCAGCCCGCAGGGAGTCAGCTCCTACGAGCAGTACTTC.

This chain links TRBV6-5 with TRBJ1-6; 8 bases line up with TRBD1. Unmatched junction bases numbered 3, after V lost 2 bases and J lost 6 bases. Germline V lookup: CDR1 MNHEY, CDR2 SVGAGI. There are 15 residues in the CDR3. The chain's CDR3 is CASSYGQGFNSPLHF. CDR3 DNA: TGTGCCAGCAGTTACGGACAGGGATTTAATTCACCCCTCCACTTT.

The chain couples TRBV6-1 to TRBJ2-5; the match to TRBD2 covers 9 bases. The J call may be mistaken, given a closer DNA end match to TRBJ2-7. Germline-derived CDR1 and CDR2 are MNHNS and SASEGT. CDR3 length equals 13 residues. CDR3 sequence reads: CASSEWTSAEQYF. The CDR3 nucleotides are TGTGCCAGCAGTGAATGGACTAGCGCCGAGCAGTACTTC.

The chain recombines TRBV6-1 with TRBJ2-5; perhaps TRBD2 as D (6 bases). The CDR3 is made up of 12 amino acids. V dropped 8 bases and J dropped 0 bases, with 7 bases sitting between them. Per germline, CDR1 MNHNS and CDR2 SASEGT. The CDR3 DNA sequence: TGTGCCAGCGGAGGGTACCAAGAGACCCAGTACTTC. Amino acids: CASGGYQETQYF.

The genes are TRBV6-1 and TRBJ2-5, with TRBD2 identical over 9 bases. The end of the DNA fits TRBJ2-7 better, so the J call may be wrong. Looked up from germline, CDR1 is MNHNS and CDR2 is SASEGT. There are 16 residues in the CDR3. The CDR3 here is CASSENIGLATYEQYF. In DNA form, the CDR3 reads TGTGCCAGCAGTGAAAATATCGGACTAGCGACCTACGAGCAGTACTTC.

V is TRBV7-8 and J is TRBJ2-1; TRBD2 matches at 8 bases. This CDR3 region has 15 residues. CDR1 and CDR2 from the germline V gene are SGHVS and FQNEAQ. V was clipped by 1 base and J by 7 bases; unmatched bases: 6. CDR3 residues: CASSLGAGEGNEQFF. CDR3 nucleotides: TGTGCCAGCAGCTTAGGAGCGGGAGAAGGGAATGAGCAGTTCTTC. The full variable domain, rest sourced from reference TRBV7-8 and TRBJ2-1, is GAGVSQSPRYKVAKRGQDVALRCDPISGHVSLFWYQQALGQGPEFLTYFQNEAQLDKSGLPSDRFFAERPEGSVSTLKIQRTQQEDSAVYLCASSLGAGEGNEQFFGPGTRLTVL.

This clonotype was seen once. Without the conserved terminal phenylalanine or tryptophan, this CDR3 likely stems from a read error. The DNA is left out, because the CDR3 cannot be placed on it with certainty; the CDR3 is given as TCRdb lists it. The chain joins TRBV5-6 to TRBJ1-2; TRBD1, the table's D call, was not compared with the DNA. Both ends counted, the CDR3 spans 14 residues. Per the germline V gene, CDR1 is SGHDT and CDR2 is YYEEEE. The CDR3 sequence is CPGTRLTGSEEHTS.

The rearrangement uses TRBV6-1 and TRBJ2-5; 7 bases are shared with TRBD1. V dropped 6 bases and J dropped 5; count of bases not matched to a gene: 0. The CDR3 is 11 residues long. Germline V lookup: CDR1 MNHNS, CDR2 SASEGT. The CDR3 coding sequence is TGTGCCAGCAGACAGGGGGAGACCCAGTACTTC. This codes for CASRQGETQYF.

V and J are TRBV7-6 and TRBJ2-5; the D is unclear. This CDR3 spans 15 amino acids. Between the trimmed V and J ends, which lost 0 bases and 1 base, there was a span of 9 bases. The germline V gene has CDR1 SGHVS and CDR2 FNYEAQ. The CDR3: CASSLAQTAQETQYF. The CDR3 region has the DNA TGTGCCAGCAGCTTAGCGCAAACTGCCCAAGAGACCCAGTACTTC.

This clonotype is large within its sample. CDR3 nucleotide sequence: TGTGCCAGCAGTGAAGTAGGTTACTATGGCTACACCTTC. Its protein is CASSEVGYYGYTF. V usage is TRBV6-1 and J usage is TRBJ1-2; D call uncertain. V dropped 1 base and J dropped 3 bases, with 6 bases sitting between them. Germline-derived CDR1 and CDR2 are MNHNS and SASEGT. This CDR3 is built from 13 residues.

This clonotype has more than one count but fewer than ten. The chain employs TRBV6-1 and TRBJ2-1, with D unclear. This CDR3 has 15 residues. Trimming pared 1 base from V and 8 bases from J, leaving 15 bases between. Germline lookup yields CDR1 MNHNS and CDR2 SASEGT. The CDR3 sequence is CASSEETVSWDEQFF. The CDR3 DNA reads TGTGCCAGCAGTGAAGAAACTGTTAGTTGGGATGAGCAGTTCTTC.

The rearrangement joins TRBV29-1 to TRBJ1-2; 7 bases are shared with TRBD1. V shed 1 base and J 8 bases; nucleotides not matched to a gene: 4. Germline V gene sequence: CDR1 SQVTM, CDR2 ANQGSEA. The CDR3 consists of 12 residues. The CDR3 region has the DNA TGCAGCGTTGAAGCAGGGGGGGAGGGCTACACCTTC. Protein product: CSVEAGGEGYTF.